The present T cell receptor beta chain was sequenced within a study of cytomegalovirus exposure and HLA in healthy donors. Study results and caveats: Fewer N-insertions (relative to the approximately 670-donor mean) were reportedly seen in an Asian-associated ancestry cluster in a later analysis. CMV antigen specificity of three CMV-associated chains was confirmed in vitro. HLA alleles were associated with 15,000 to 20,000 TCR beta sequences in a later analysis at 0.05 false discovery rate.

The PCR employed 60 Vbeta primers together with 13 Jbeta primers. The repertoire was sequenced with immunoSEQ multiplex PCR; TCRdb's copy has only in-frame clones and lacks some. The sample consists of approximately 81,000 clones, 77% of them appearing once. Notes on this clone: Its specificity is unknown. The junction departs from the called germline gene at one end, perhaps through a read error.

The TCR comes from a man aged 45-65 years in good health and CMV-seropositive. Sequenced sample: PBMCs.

DNA for the CDR3: TGTGCCAGCAGCACTTACTCTACTGGGGCCAACGTCCCGACTTTC. This encodes CASSTYSTGANVPTF. The chain carries TRBV9 and TRBJ2-6; weak D call: TRBD1 (5 bases). The CDR3 spans 15 residues. Looked up from germline, CDR1 is SGDLS and CDR2 is YYNGEE.